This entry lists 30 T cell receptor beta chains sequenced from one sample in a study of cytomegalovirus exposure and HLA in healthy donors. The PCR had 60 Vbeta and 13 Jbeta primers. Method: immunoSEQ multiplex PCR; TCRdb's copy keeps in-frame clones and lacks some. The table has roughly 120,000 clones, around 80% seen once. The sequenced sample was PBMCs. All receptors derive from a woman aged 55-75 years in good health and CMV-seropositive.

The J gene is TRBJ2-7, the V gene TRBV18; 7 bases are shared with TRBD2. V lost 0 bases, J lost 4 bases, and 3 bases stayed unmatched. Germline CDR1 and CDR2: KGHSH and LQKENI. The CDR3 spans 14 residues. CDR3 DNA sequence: TGTGCCAGCTCACCACCGGGGGGGTCGTACGAGCAGTACTTC. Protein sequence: CASSPPGGSYEQYF.

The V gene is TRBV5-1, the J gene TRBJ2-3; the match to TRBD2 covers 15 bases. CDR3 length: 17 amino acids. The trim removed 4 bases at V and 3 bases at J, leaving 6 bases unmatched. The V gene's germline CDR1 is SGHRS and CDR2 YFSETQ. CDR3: CASSSGLAGGPTDTQYF. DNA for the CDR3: TGCGCCAGCAGCAGCGGACTAGCGGGAGGGCCTACAGATACGCAGTATTTT.

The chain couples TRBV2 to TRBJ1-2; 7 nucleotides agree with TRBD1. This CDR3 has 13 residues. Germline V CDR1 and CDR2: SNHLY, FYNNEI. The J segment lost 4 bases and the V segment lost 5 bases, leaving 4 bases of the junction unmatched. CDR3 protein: CASSFGTAYGYTF. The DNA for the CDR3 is TGTGCCAGCAGTTTCGGGACAGCCTATGGCTACACCTTC.

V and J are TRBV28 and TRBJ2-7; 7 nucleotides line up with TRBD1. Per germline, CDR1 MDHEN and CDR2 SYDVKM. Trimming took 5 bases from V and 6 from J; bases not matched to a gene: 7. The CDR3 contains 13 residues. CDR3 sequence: CASSQTNRGEQYF. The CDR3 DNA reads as TGTGCCAGCAGTCAAACAAACAGGGGCGAGCAGTACTTC.

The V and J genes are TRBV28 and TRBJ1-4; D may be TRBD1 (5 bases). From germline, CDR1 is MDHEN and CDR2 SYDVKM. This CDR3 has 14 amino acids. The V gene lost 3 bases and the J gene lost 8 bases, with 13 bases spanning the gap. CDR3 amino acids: CASSFGQGGEKLFF. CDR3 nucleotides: TGTGCCAGCAGTTTCGGGCAGGGTGGCGAAAAACTGTTTTTT.

DNA for the CDR3: TGTGCCAGCAGCCCGAAGGACAGGTTCTCCTACAATGAGCAGTTCTTC. Translation: CASSPKDRFSYNEQFF. V usage is TRBV7-9 and J usage is TRBJ2-1; 7 bases match TRBD1. From germline, CDR1 is SEHNR and CDR2 FQNEAQ (reference sequence). This CDR3 has 16 residues. Unmatched junction bases numbered 7, after V lost 5 bases and J lost 0 bases.

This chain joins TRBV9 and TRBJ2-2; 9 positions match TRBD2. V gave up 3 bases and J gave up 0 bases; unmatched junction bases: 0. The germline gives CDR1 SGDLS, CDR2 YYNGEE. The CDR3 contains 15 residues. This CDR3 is CASSASGANTGELFF. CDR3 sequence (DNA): TGTGCCAGCAGCGCTAGCGGGGCGAACACCGGGGAGCTGTTTTTT.

The CDR3 reads CASSLRTVMNTEAFF. CDR3 DNA sequence: TGTGCCAGCAGCTTGCGCACAGTTATGAACACTGAAGCTTTCTTT. The chain links TRBV5-6 to TRBJ1-1; no clear D gene. The CDR3 totals 15 residues. Deletions cut 1 base from V and 0 bases from J, with 10 bases between. The germline V gene encodes CDR1 SGHDT and CDR2 YYEEEE. The complete variable domain, with remaining parts taken from reference TRBV5-6 and TRBJ1-1, reads DAGVTQSPTHLIKTRGQQVTLRCSPKSGHDTVSWYQQALGQGPQFIFQYYEEEERQRGNFPDRFSGHQFPNYSSELNVNALLLGDSALYLCASSLRTVMNTEAFFGQGTRLTVV.

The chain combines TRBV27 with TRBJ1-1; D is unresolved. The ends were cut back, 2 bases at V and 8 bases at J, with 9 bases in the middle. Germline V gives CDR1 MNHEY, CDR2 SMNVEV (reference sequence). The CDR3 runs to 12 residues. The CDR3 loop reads CASSLSGREAFF. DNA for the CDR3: TGTGCCAGCAGTTTAAGCGGCAGAGAAGCTTTCTTT.

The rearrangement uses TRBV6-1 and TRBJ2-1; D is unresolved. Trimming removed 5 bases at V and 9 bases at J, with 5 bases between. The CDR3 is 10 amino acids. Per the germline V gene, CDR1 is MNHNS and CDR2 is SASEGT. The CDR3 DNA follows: TGTGCCAGCAGTACCGGTGAGCAGTTCTTC. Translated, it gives CASSTGEQFF.

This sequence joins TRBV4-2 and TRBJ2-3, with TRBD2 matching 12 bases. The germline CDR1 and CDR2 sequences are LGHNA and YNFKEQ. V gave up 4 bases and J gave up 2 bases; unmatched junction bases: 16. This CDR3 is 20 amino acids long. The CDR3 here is CASSPKGLAGGRGATDTQYF. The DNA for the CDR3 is TGTGCCAGCAGCCCCAAAGGGCTAGCGGGAGGGAGAGGGGCCACAGATACGCAGTATTTT.

CDR3 nucleotide sequence: TGCGCCAGCAGCCTAACCTCGAGCTCCTACAATGAGCAGTTCTTC. It codes for CASSLTSSSYNEQFF. This chain connects TRBV4-1 to TRBJ2-1, with no clear D. The V end lost 4 bases, the J end lost 0 bases, and 10 bases lay between the germline ends. The length of the CDR3 is 15 residues. Germline values: CDR1 MGHRA, CDR2 YSYEKL.

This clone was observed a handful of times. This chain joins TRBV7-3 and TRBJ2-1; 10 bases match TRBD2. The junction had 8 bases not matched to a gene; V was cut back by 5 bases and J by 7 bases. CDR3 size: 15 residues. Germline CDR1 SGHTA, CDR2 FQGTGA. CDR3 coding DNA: TGTGCCAGCAGCGTACTAGCGGGAAGGGGGAATGAGCAGTTCTTC. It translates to CASSVLAGRGNEQFF.

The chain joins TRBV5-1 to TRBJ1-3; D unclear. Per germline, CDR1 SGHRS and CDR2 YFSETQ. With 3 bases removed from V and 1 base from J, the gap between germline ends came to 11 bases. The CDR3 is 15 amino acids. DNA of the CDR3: TGCGCCAGCAGCTCCAGCTCAGGTTCTGGAAACACCATATATTTT. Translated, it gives CASSSSSGSGNTIYF.

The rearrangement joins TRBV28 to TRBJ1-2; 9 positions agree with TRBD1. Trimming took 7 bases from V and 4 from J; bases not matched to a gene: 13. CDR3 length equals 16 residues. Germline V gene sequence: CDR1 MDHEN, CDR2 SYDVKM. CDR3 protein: CASTIGGGQGTYGYTF. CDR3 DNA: TGTGCCAGCACCATAGGGGGGGGACAGGGAACCTATGGCTACACCTTC.

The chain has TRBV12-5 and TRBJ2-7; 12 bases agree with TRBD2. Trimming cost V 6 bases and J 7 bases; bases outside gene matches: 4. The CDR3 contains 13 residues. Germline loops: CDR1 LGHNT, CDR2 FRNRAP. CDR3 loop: CASGLAGGREQYF. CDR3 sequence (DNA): TGTGCTAGTGGGCTAGCGGGAGGGAGAGAGCAGTACTTC.

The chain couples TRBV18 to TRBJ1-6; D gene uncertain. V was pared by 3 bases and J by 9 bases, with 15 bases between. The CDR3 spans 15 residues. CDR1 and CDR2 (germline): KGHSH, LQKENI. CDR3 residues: CASSPARTSSSPLHF. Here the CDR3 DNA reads TGTGCCAGCTCACCGGCCCGGACTTCCTCTTCACCCCTCCACTTT. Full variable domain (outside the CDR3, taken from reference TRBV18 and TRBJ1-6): NAGVMQNPRHLVRRRGQEARLRCSPMKGHSHVYWYRQLPEEGLKFMVYLQKENIIDESGMPKERFSAEFPKEGPSILRIQQVVRGDSAAYFCASSPARTSSSPLHFGNGTRLTVT.

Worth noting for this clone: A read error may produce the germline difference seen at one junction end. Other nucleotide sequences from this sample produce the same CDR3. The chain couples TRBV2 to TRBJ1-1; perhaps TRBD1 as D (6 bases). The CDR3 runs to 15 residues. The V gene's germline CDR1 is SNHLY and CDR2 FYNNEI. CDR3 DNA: TGTGCCAGCAGTGAAAACTCACAGGGTGGAACTGAGGCTTTCTTT. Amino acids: CASSENSQGGTEAFF.

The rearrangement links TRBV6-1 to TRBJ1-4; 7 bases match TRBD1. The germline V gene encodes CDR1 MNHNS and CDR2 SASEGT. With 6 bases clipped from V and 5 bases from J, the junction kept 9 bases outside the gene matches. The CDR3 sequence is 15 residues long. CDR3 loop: CASRGPGQWNEKLFF. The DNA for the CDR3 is TGTGCCAGCAGAGGACCGGGACAGTGGAATGAAAAACTGTTTTTT.

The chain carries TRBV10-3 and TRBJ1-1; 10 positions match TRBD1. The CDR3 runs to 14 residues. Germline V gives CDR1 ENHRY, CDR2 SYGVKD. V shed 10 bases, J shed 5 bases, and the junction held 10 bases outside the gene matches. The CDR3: CATQGRQGATEAFF. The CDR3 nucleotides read TGTGCCACACAGGGGCGACAGGGGGCGACTGAAGCTTTCTTT.

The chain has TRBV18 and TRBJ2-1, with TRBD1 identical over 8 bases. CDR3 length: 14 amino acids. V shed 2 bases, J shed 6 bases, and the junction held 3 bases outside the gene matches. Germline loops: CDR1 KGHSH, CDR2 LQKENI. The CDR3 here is CASSPYGQGNEQFF. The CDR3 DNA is TGTGCCAGCTCACCATACGGACAGGGCAATGAGCAGTTCTTC.

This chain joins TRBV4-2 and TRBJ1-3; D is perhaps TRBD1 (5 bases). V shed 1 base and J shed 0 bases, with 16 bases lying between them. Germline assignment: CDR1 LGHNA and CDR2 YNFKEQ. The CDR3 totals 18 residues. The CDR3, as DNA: TGTGCCAGCAGCCAAGGCCCGCCCCAGGGATCCTCTGGAAACACCATATATTTT. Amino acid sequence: CASSQGPPQGSSGNTIYF.

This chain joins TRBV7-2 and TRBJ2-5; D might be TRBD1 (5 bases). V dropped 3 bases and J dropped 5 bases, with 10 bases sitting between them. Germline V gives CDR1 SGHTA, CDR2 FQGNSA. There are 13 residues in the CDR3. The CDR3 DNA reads TGTGCCAGCAGCTTTCAGGGCTGGGAGACCCAGTACTTC. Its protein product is CASSFQGWETQYF. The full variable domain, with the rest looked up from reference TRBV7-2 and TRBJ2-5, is GAGVSQSPSNKVTEKGKDVELRCDPISGHTALYWYRQSLGQGLEFLIYFQGNSAPDKSGLPSDRFSAERTGGSVSTLTIQRTQQEDSAVYLCASSFQGWETQYFGPGTRLLVL.

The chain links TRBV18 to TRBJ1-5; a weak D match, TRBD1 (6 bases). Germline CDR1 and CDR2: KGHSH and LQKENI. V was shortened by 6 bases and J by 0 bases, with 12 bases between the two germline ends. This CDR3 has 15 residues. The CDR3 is CASSLQGNSNQPQHF. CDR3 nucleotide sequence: TGTGCCAGCTCCCTACAGGGAAATAGCAATCAGCCCCAGCATTTT.

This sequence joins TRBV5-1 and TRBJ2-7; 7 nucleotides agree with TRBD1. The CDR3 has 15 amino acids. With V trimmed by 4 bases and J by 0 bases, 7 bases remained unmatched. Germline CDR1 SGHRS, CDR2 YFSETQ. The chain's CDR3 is CASSQVGGRSYEQYF. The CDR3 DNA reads TGCGCCAGCAGCCAGGTAGGGGGCCGCTCCTACGAGCAGTACTTC. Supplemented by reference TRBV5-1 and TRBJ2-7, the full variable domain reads KAGVTQTPRYLIKTRGQQVTLSCSPISGHRSVSWYQQTPGQGLQFLFEYFSETQRNKGNFPGRFSGRQFSNSRSEMNVSTLELGDSALYLCASSQVGGRSYEQYFGPGTRLTVT.

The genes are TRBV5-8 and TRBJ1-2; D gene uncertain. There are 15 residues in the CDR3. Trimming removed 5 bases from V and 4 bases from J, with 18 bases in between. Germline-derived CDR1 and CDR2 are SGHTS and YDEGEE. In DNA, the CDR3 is TGTGCCAGCAGTCCCCACCCTAGCAGCCGCTATGGCTACACCTTC. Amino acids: CASSPHPSSRYGYTF.

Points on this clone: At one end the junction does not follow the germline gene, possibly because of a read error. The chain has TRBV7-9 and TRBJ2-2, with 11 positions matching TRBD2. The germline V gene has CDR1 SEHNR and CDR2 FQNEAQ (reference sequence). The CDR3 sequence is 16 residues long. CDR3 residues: CSSRRLAGRNTGELFF. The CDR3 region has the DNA TGTTCCAGCAGGAGACTAGCGGGACGGAACACCGGGGAGCTGTTTTTT.

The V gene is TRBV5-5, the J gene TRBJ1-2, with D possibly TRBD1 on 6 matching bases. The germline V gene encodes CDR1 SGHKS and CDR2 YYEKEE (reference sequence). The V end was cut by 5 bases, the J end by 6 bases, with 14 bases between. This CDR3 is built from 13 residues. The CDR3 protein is CASSQGPSDGYTF. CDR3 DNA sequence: TGTGCCAGCAGTCAGGGGCCTTCTGATGGCTACACCTTC.

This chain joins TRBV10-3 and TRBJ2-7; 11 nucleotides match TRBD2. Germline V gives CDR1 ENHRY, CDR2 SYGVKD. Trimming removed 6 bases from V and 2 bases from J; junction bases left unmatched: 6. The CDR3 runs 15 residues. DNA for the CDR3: TGTGCCATCAGCCAGGGACTAGCGGCAACCTACGAGCAGTACTTC. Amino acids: CAISQGLAATYEQYF.

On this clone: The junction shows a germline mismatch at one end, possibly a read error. The CDR3 DNA is TGCGCCAGCAGCCAAGGAGTAGGGAGGCCCCAACACTTC. Protein sequence: CASSQGVGRPQHF. The chain uses TRBV4-1 and TRBJ1-2, with no clear D. The CDR3 contains 13 residues. Germline V CDR1 and CDR2: MGHRA, YSYEKL.